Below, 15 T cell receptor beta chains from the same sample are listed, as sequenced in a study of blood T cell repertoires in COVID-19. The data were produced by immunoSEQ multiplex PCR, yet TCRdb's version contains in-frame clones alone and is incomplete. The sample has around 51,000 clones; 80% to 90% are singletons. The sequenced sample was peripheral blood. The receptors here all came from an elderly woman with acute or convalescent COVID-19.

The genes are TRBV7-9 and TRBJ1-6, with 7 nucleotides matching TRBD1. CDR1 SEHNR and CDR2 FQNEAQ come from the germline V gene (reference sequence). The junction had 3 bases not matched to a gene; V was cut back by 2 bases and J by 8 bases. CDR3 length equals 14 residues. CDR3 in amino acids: CASSLRDRDSPLHF. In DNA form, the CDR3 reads TGTGCCAGCAGCTTAAGGGACAGAGATTCACCCCTCCACTTT. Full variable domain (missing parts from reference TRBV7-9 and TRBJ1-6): DTGVSQNPRHKITKRGQNVTFRCDPISEHNRLYWYRQTLGQGPEFLTYFQNEAQLEKSRLLSDRFSAERPKGSFSTLEIQRTEQGDSAMYLCASSLRDRDSPLHFGNGTRLTVT.

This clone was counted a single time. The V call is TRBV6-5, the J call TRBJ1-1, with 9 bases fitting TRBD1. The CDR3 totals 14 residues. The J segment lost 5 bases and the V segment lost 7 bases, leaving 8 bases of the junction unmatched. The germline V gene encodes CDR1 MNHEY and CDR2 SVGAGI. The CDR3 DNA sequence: TGTGCCAGCAAGACAGGGGGACAAGGGACTGAAGCTTTCTTT. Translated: CASKTGGQGTEAFF.

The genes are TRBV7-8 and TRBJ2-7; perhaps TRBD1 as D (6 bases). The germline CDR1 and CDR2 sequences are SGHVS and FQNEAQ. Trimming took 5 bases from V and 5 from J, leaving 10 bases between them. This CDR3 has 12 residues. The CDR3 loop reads CASSSWGHEQYF. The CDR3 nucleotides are TGTGCCAGCAGCAGCTGGGGGCACGAGCAGTACTTC.

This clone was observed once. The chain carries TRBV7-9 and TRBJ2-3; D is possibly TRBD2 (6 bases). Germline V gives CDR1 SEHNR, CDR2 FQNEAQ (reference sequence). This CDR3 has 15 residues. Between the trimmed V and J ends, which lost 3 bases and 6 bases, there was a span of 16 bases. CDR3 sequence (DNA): TGTGCCAGCAGCTTGGGTAGCGGCCCTGAGGATACGCAGTATTTT. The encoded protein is CASSLGSGPEDTQYF.

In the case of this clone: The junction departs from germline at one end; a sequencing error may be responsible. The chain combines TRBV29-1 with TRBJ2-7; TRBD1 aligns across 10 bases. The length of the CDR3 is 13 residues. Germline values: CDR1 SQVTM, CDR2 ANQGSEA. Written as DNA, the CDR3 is TGCAGCTTTGAGGGACAGGGGACCGACGAGCAGTACTTC. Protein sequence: CSFEGQGTDEQYF.

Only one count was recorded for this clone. The DNA of the CDR3 is TGTGCCAGCAGCAACGCGGACAGGGGTGGTGGAAACACCATATATTTT. Amino acids: CASSNADRGGGNTIYF. The V gene is TRBV5-4, the J gene TRBJ1-3, with 9 bases matching TRBD1. CDR1 is SGHNT and CDR2 is YYREEE in the germline V gene (reference sequence). Trimming at V came to 4 bases and at J to 3 bases, leaving 8 bases not matched to a gene. The CDR3 spans 16 residues.

CDR3 DNA sequence: TGTGCCAGCAGCCCGACAGGGAGACTCGACCGGGGCACTGAAGCTTTCTTT. Protein product: CASSPTGRLDRGTEAFF. The V gene is TRBV7-3, the J gene TRBJ1-1; 7 nucleotides align to TRBD1. Germline CDR1 is SGHTA and CDR2 is FQGTGA. CDR3 size: 17 residues. V lost 5 bases and J lost 4; bases outside the gene matches: 16.

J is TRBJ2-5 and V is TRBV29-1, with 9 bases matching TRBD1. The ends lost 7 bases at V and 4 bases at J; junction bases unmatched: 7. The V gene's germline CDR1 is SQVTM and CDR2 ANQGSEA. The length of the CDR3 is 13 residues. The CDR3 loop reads CSGLTGGAETQYF. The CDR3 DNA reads TGCAGCGGATTGACAGGGGGGGCAGAGACCCAGTACTTC.

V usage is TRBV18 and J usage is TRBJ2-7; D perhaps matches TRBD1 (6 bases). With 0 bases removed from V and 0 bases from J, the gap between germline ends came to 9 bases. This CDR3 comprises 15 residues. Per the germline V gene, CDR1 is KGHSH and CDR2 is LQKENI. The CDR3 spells CASSPPRTDSYEQYF. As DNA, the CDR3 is TGTGCCAGCTCACCACCGCGGACAGACTCCTACGAGCAGTACTTC.

Here the CDR3 reads CASSRNSGGPTDTQYF. CDR3 coding DNA: TGTGCCAGCAGCCGGAATTCGGGGGGGCCAACAGATACGCAGTATTTT. J is TRBJ2-3 and V is TRBV3-1 (or the pseudogene TRBV3-2); TRBD2 aligns across 8 bases. The germline V gene has CDR1 LGHDT and CDR2 YNNKEL (reference sequence). The V gene end was trimmed by 4 bases and the J gene end by 3 bases; junction bases not matched to a gene: 9. The CDR3 sequence is 16 residues long.

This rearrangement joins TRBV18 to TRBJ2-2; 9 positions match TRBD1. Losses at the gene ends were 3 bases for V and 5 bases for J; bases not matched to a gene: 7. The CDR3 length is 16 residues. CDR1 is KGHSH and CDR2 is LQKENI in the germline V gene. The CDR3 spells CASSPSGTGITGELFF. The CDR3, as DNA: TGTGCCAGCTCACCTTCCGGGACAGGGATTACCGGGGAGCTGTTTTTT.

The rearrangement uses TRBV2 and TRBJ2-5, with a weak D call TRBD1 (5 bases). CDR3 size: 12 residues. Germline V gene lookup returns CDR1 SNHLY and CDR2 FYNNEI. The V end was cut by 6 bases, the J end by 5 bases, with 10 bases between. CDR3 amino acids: CASRAGLETQYF. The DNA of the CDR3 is TGTGCCAGCAGGGCAGGGTTGGAGACCCAGTACTTC.

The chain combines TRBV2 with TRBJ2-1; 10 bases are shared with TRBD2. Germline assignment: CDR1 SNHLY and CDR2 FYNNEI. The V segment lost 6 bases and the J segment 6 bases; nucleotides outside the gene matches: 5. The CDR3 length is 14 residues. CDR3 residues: CASRGGLAANEQFF. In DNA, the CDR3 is TGTGCCAGCAGGGGTGGACTAGCGGCCAATGAGCAGTTCTTC.

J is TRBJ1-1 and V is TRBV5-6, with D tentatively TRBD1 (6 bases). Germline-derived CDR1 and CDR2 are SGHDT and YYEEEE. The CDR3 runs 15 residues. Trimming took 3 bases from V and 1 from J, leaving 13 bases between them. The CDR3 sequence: CASSSGTSGNTEAFF. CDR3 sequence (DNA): TGTGCCAGCAGCTCGGGGACAAGCGGGAACACTGAAGCTTTCTTT.

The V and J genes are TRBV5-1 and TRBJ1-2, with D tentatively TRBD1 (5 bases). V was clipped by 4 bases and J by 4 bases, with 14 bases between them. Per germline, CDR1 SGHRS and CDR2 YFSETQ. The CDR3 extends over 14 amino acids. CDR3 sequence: CASSAGGVSYGYTF. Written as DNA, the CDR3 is TGCGCCAGCAGCGCCGGGGGGGTGAGCTATGGCTACACCTTC.